The sequence of this T cell receptor beta chain was determined in a study of patients and donors after allogeneic stem cell transplantation. V shed 5 bases and J 2 bases; nucleotides not matched to a gene: 6. The CDR3 is made up of 15 amino acids. MiXCR, applied by TCRdb to the RT-PCR reads, yields one record per CDR3 protein. In the table there are about 960,000 distinct CDR3 sequences, approximately 19% of which are singletons. There are a few counts of this clonotype. The sample comprised blood, either unsorted or a sorted T cell fraction (not recorded which). This sequence joins TRBV12-3 or TRBV12-4 and TRBJ2-7, with 10 bases that match TRBD1. This clonotype was obtained from a human donor who was either an allogeneic HSCT recipient or a stem cell or donor lymphocyte infusion donor (not recorded which). It is not recorded whose cells these are; they may come from a transplant donor. CDR3 sequence: CASSGGQGDAYEQYF. Written as DNA, the CDR3 is TGTGCCAGCAGTGGTGGACAGGGGGACGCCTACGAGCAGTACTTC.